One T cell receptor beta chain is described in this entry. The clone's antigen remains unknown. Within one base of it there is no much larger clone, and no base qualities were kept. The data belong to a study of tumor T cells in aggressive B-cell lymphoma listed by TCRdb under 2017. The method behind the library was the immunoSEQ multiplex PCR assay. Held by TCRdb, this immuneACCESS table contains in-frame sequences only and omits some clones. Under half of the omission traces to an unresolved V gene where checked; the cause of the rest is unknown. Counted in this sample were 9,500 to 13,000 clones; 75% to 90% of them appeared once. The top ten clonotypes cover about 2% of the sample. CDR1 and CDR2, per the germline V gene, are MDHEN and SYDVKM. The CDR3 runs 15 amino acids, cysteine and phenylalanine included. CDR3 DNA is the only sequence kept; it has 45 bases, read in frame from the first base. From V the trimming removes 4 bases and from J it removes 3 bases, while the gene matches leave 3 bases of the junction unaccounted for.

Sequencing input: tumor tissue. This TCR derives from an adult with diffuse large B cell lymphoma. The rearranged chain carries TRBV28 and TRBJ2-7, and 13 bases in between align with TRBD2. The bases are TGTGCCAGCAGTTCGGGACTAGCGGGGCTCTACGAGCAGTACTTC. It translates to CASSSGLAGLYEQYF.